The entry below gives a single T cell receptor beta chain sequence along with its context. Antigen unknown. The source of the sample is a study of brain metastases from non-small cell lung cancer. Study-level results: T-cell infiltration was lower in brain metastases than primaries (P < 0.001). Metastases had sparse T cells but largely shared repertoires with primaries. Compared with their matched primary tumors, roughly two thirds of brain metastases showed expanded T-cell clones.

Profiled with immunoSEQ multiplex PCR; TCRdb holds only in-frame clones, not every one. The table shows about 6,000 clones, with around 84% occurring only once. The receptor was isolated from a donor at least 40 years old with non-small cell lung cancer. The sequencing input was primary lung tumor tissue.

This CDR3 reads CASSPMEGKTYEQYF. The CDR3, as DNA: TGTGCCAGCAGCCCCATGGAGGGAAAGACCTACGAGCAGTACTTC. The J gene is TRBJ2-7, the V gene TRBV5-5; possible D gene TRBD2, 6 bases. V lost 4 bases to trimming and J lost 2 bases, with 16 bases between them. The CDR3 runs 15 residues. Germline loops: CDR1 SGHKS, CDR2 YYEKEE (reference sequence).